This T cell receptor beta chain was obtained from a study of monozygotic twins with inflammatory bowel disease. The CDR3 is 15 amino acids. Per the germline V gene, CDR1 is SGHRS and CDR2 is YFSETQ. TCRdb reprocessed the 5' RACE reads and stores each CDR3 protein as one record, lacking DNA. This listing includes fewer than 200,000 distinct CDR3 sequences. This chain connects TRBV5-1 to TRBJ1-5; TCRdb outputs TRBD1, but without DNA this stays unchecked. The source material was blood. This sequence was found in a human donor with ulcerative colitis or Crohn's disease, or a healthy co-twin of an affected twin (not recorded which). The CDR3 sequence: CASSFSGGKDQPQHF. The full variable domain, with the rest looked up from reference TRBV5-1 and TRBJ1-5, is KAGVTQTPRYLIKTRGQQVTLSCSPISGHRSVSWYQQTPGQGLQFLFEYFSETQRNKGNFPGRFSGRQFSNSRSEMNVSTLELGDSALYLCASSFSGGKDQPQHFGDGTRLSIL.